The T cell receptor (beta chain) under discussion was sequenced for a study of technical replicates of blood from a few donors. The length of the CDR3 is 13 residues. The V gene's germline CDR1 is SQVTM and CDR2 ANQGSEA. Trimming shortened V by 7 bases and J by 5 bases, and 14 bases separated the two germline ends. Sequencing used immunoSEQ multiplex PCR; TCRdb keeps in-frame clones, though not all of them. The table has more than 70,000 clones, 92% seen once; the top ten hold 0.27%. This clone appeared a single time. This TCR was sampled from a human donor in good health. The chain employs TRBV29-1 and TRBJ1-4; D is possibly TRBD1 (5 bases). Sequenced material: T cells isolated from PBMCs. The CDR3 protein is CSGTLGGNEKLFF. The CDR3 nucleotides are TGCAGCGGGACACTCGGTGGGAATGAAAAACTGTTTTTT.